This T cell receptor beta chain derives from a study of blood T cells in healthy people across ages. Findings and caveats of the study: Higher diversity, along with more naive CD4+ cells, distinguished long-lived donors from aged donors.

Isolated per sample were at least 7 million PBMCs. V lost 8 bases and J lost 10, with 14 bases in between. The CDR3 runs to 11 residues. The germline V gene encodes CDR1 MNHNY and CDR2 SVGAGI (reference sequence). This clonotype was detected a few times. Its antigen is unidentified. Then a second PCR, running roughly 7 to 11 cycles, was carried out with a sample-barcoded 5' primer and a J-beta primer mix. TCRdb ran MiXCR on the 5' RACE reads and lists one entry per CDR3 protein. The table records roughly 800,000 distinct CDR3 sequences, 58% of them present only once. Sample: blood. The origin of this receptor is a man aged 25-45 years in good health. The gene calls are TRBV6-6 and TRBJ1-1, with a tentative D call TRBD1 (6 bases). The CDR3 bases are TGTGCCAGCGGCCAGGGGTGGCCAGCTTTCTTT. As protein: CASGQGWPAFF.